The 2 T cell receptor beta chains below all came from one sample that was sequenced in a study of cytomegalovirus exposure and HLA in healthy donors. The PCR contained 60 Vbeta and 13 Jbeta primers. Clones were sequenced by immunoSEQ multiplex PCR, and TCRdb holds only the in-frame ones, with some missing. The table lists fewer than 200,000 clones, 80% of them singletons. The specimen was PBMCs. These receptors originate from a man between 18 and 29 years old in good health and CMV-seropositive.

The rearrangement joins TRBV7-9 to TRBJ1-5, with TRBD1 as a possible D gene (5 bases). Germline CDR1 is SEHNR and CDR2 is FQNEAQ (reference sequence). The CDR3 length is 16 residues. The V end was cut by 0 bases, the J end by 3 bases, with 12 bases between. CDR3 residues: CASSLASGEVNQPQHF. The CDR3 DNA sequence: TGTGCCAGCAGCTTAGCTTCGGGGGAGGTCAATCAGCCCCAGCATTTT.

This clone was seen a handful of times. The V and J genes are TRBV12-5 and TRBJ2-1; 7 bases map to TRBD2. Per germline, CDR1 LGHNT and CDR2 FRNRAP. The CDR3 has 14 residues. After removal of 1 base from V and 15 bases from J, the junction contained 12 bases not matched to a gene. CDR3 amino acids: CASGLGNGAGVPFF. CDR3 DNA: TGTGCTAGTGGTTTGGGGAACGGGGCGGGAGTCCCGTTCTTC.